Each of the 27 T cell receptor beta chains below was sequenced from the same sample in a study of Graves' ophthalmopathy and Graves' hyperthyroidism (dated by TCRdb to 2016 to 2019). The sequencing machine was an Illumina HiSeq 2000. TCR beta CDR3 regions were amplified from RNA transcripts for repertoire sequencing. A first-round RT-PCR used HTBI primers with the Qiagen OneStep RT-PCR kit, followed by a second-round multiplex PCR, size selection and purification. Clones were called with MiXCR by TCRdb after fastp trimmed the public reads at Q25, and only in-frame beta chains were retained. For every CDR3 protein sequence, its rows merge into one entry that carries the most common genes and DNA. The sample records about 600,000 distinct CDR3 sequences, about two fifths of which are singletons. Roughly 4% of the sample belongs to the ten largest clones. Sequenced: peripheral blood or thyroid tissue (not recorded which). All receptors come from an adult man with Graves' hyperthyroidism.

This clonotype was recorded many times. The chain is built from TRBV5-1 and TRBJ1-1; no reliable D call. With 4 bases removed from V and 0 bases from J, the gap between germline ends came to 13 bases. The CDR3 contains 15 residues. Germline CDR1 is SGHRS and CDR2 is YFSETQ. The CDR3 nucleotides are TGCGCCAGCAGCCCGAACGGGCGGCTGAACACTGAAGCTTTCTTT. This codes for CASSPNGRLNTEAFF.

Details on this clonotype: A much larger clonotype is one base distant, so this may be a read error. The V gene is TRBV10-3, the J gene TRBJ1-1, with D perhaps matching TRBD1 (5 bases). This CDR3 is built from 13 residues. The V gene's germline CDR1 is ENHRY and CDR2 SYGVKD. Trimming removed 5 bases at V and 6 bases at J, with 13 bases between. The DNA for the CDR3 is TGTGCCATCAGTTACTCGAACAGGCCTGAAGCTTTCTTT. Translation gives CAISYSNRPEAFF.

To note about this clonotype: One end of the junction fails to match germline, which may point to a read error. The rearrangement joins TRBV19 to TRBJ1-1; possibly TRBD1 for D (5 bases). Looked up from germline, CDR1 is LNHDA and CDR2 is SQIVND (reference sequence). The CDR3 totals 13 residues. CDR3 in amino acids: CTSTLLPGTEAFF. As DNA, the CDR3 is TGTACCAGTACCCTGCTCCCTGGGACTGAAGCTTTCTTC.

This clonotype was found many times. The chain uses TRBV5-4 and TRBJ2-7; 7 bases match TRBD2. This CDR3 has 15 amino acids. Germline V gives CDR1 SGHNT, CDR2 YYREEE (reference sequence). V dropped 4 bases and J dropped 0; count of bases not matched to a gene: 7. CDR3: CASSGRQRGSYEQYF. The CDR3 nucleotides are TGTGCCAGCAGCGGGAGACAGCGGGGCTCCTACGAGCAGTACTTC.

The chain has TRBV29-1 and TRBJ2-7; 13 nucleotides agree with TRBD2. The length of the CDR3 is 18 residues. V shed 2 bases and J 1 base; nucleotides not matched to a gene: 11. Germline V gene sequence: CDR1 SQVTM, CDR2 ANQGSEA. CDR3 DNA: TGCAGCGTTGAAATTCGGGGTCCGGGACTAGCGGGGTCCTACGAGCAGTACTTC. It translates to CSVEIRGPGLAGSYEQYF.

This clonotype was observed at least ten times. V usage is TRBV19 and J usage is TRBJ1-2, with 9 bases identical to TRBD1. Germline V gene data show CDR1 as LNHDA and CDR2 as SQIVND (reference sequence). CDR3 length equals 17 residues. V was pared by 5 bases and J by 2 bases, with 12 bases of the junction left unmatched. The CDR3 protein is CASSGRAGQGINYGYTF. As DNA, the CDR3 is TGTGCCAGTAGTGGCCGCGCGGGACAGGGAATCAACTATGGCTACACCTTC.

The V and J genes are TRBV5-4 and TRBJ2-7; D remains unclear. The V and J ends lost 7 bases and 1 base respectively, with 9 bases between them. The germline gives CDR1 SGHNT, CDR2 YYREEE (reference sequence). The CDR3 length is 12 residues. CDR3 bases: TGTGCCAGCGAGGACCTTTCCTACGAGCAGTACTTC. Its translation: CASEDLSYEQYF.

This clonotype was counted a few times. The V and J genes are TRBV5-1 and TRBJ2-2; 7 bases agree with TRBD1. Germline trimming cut 0 bases from V and 4 bases from J; bases unmatched to any gene: 12. The CDR3 is 18 amino acids. Germline V gene lookup returns CDR1 SGHRS and CDR2 YFSETQ. The DNA for the CDR3 is TGCGCCAGCAGCTTGGCGACAGGGCGCTTGGGGATCACCGGGGAGCTGTTTTTT. It encodes CASSLATGRLGITGELFF.

This clonotype was seen repeatedly, ten times or more. This chain uses TRBV5-8 with TRBJ1-6, with TRBD1 matching over 10 bases. Germline V gives CDR1 SGHTS, CDR2 YDEGEE. The CDR3 is 17 residues long. Trimming cost V 4 bases and J 7 bases; bases outside gene matches: 11. CDR3 nucleotides: TGTGCCAGCAGCCCAGACAGGGGGCGCGGAGGGAATTCACCCCTCCACTTT. Translating gives CASSPDRGRGGNSPLHF.

V is TRBV24-1 and J is TRBJ2-3, with a possible D match to TRBD2 (5 bases). This CDR3 is built from 15 residues. Germline assignment: CDR1 KGHDR and CDR2 SFDVKD. Deletions cut 2 bases from V and 0 bases from J, with 8 bases between. Here the CDR3 DNA reads TGTGCCACCAGTGATTGGCGCGGGAGCACAGATACGCAGTATTTT. Translation gives CATSDWRGSTDTQYF.

Ten or more counts support this clonotype. The chain combines TRBV7-2 with TRBJ2-5; tentatively, D is TRBD1 (6 bases). Per the germline V gene, CDR1 is SGHTA and CDR2 is FQGNSA. The CDR3 totals 14 residues. Trimming removed 1 base from V and 5 bases from J, with 11 bases in between. The CDR3 bases are TGTGCCAGCAGCTTAGGGCAGGGGCTCGAGACCCAGTACTTC. It codes for CASSLGQGLETQYF. Filled out from reference TRBV7-2 and TRBJ2-5, the complete variable domain reads GAGVSQSPSNKVTEKGKDVELRCDPISGHTALYWYRQSLGQGLEFLIYFQGNSAPDKSGLPSDRFSAERTGGSVSTLTIQRTQQEDSAVYLCASSLGQGLETQYFGPGTRLLVL.

This clonotype has a count of ten or more. The V and J genes are TRBV20-1 and TRBJ1-3, with 7 bases that match TRBD1. CDR1 is DFQATT, CDR2 SNEGSKA, per germline (reference sequence). The CDR3 has 13 amino acids. J was trimmed by 3 bases and V by 4 bases; bases with no gene match: 3. The CDR3 coding sequence is TGCAGTGCTACCGGACAGGTTGGAAACACCATATATTTT. This sequence encodes CSATGQVGNTIYF.

This clonotype turned up a few times. This chain links TRBV7-9 with TRBJ1-5; 12 bases map to TRBD1. The CDR3 totals 14 residues. Trimming took 2 bases from V and 10 from J; bases not matched to a gene: 3. Looked up from germline, CDR1 is SEHNR and CDR2 is FQNEAQ (reference sequence). CDR3 region: CASSLRGQGAPQHF. In DNA form, the CDR3 reads TGTGCCAGCAGCTTAAGGGGACAGGGGGCCCCCCAGCATTTT.

The chain is built from TRBV4-2 and TRBJ1-2, with D tentatively TRBD1 (5 bases). The CDR3 sequence is 16 residues long. Trimming removed 0 bases at V and 4 bases at J, with 15 bases between. Germline V gene lookup returns CDR1 LGHNA and CDR2 YNFKEQ. Here the CDR3 DNA reads TGTGCCAGCAGCCAAGATGTGACAGACACCTTCTATGGCTACACCTTC. This gives the protein CASSQDVTDTFYGYTF.

The chain employs TRBV5-6 and TRBJ2-3, with TRBD2 as a possible D gene (5 bases). The V gene lost 2 bases and the J gene lost 2 bases, with 12 bases spanning the gap. Per the germline V gene, CDR1 is SGHDT and CDR2 is YYEEEE. The CDR3 is 15 residues long. Written as DNA, the CDR3 is TGTGCCAGCAGCTTTCCTGAGGGATACACAGATACGCAGTATTTT. It is translated as CASSFPEGYTDTQYF.

The CDR3 nucleotides are TGCAGCACCTTAGGGCCCCCCTATGGCTACACCTTC. Its protein product is CSTLGPPYGYTF. The chain links TRBV29-1 to TRBJ1-2; no clear D. The V gene lost 8 bases and the J gene lost 4 bases, with 14 bases spanning the gap. The CDR3 runs to 12 residues. CDR1 is SQVTM, CDR2 ANQGSEA, per germline.

This clonotype was seen only a few times. The CDR3, as DNA: TGCAGCGCAGCCTCGGACACTGAAGCTTTCTTT. This gives the protein CSAASDTEAFF. The chain couples TRBV29-1 to TRBJ1-1, with no clear D. Germline assignment: CDR1 SQVTM and CDR2 ANQGSEA. This CDR3 contains 11 residues. Trimming left V 7 bases short and J 3 bases short, with 9 bases between.

On this clonotype itself: This CDR3 is missing its conserved last phenylalanine or tryptophan, likely due to a read error. The DNA is left out, because the CDR3 cannot be placed on it with certainty; the CDR3 is given as TCRdb lists it. V usage is TRBV15 and J usage is TRBJ2-5; the table's D call, TRBD1, has no DNA check behind it. The CDR3 comprises 14 residues, both ends counted. Germline CDR1 is LNHNV and CDR2 is YYDKDF (reference sequence). The CDR3 sequence: CATSSGQGKETRYL.

V and J are TRBV2 and TRBJ1-2; 9 bases agree with TRBD1. Germline V CDR1 and CDR2: SNHLY, FYNNEI. After removal of 6 bases from V and 4 bases from J, the junction contained 9 bases not matched to a gene. The CDR3 is 15 residues long. The DNA for the CDR3 is TGTGCCAGCAGGGGGGTTACGGACAGGGGCTATGGCTACACCTTC. It encodes CASRGVTDRGYGYTF.

This clonotype has ten or more counts. The chain uses TRBV10-3 and TRBJ1-5; the match to TRBD1 covers 7 bases. The germline gives CDR1 ENHRY, CDR2 SYGVKD. After removal of 6 bases from V and 2 bases from J, the junction contained 1 base not matched to a gene. The CDR3 loop spans 13 amino acids. CDR3 protein: CAISTGGNQPQHF. In nucleotides, the CDR3 is TGTGCCATCAGCACAGGGGGCAATCAGCCCCAGCATTTT.

In this sample, this clonotype turned up once. This chain connects TRBV7-8 to TRBJ2-2; D not certain. V was clipped by 6 bases and J by 4 bases, with 9 bases between them. This CDR3 spans 13 amino acids. Germline CDR1 and CDR2: SGHVS and FQNEAQ. The CDR3 sequence: CASRRLSTGELFF. The CDR3 coding sequence is TGTGCCAGCAGAAGGCTAAGCACCGGGGAGCTGTTTTTT.

Remarks on this clonotype: A read error is possible here, since a much larger clone lies one base away. The chain combines TRBV12-3 or TRBV12-4 with TRBJ2-7; D could derive from TRBD1 or TRBD2 (6 bases each). The CDR3 runs to 15 residues. V was clipped by 3 bases and J by 5 bases, with 17 bases between them. The CDR3 DNA reads as TGTGCCAGCAGTTTGTCTGGGGGGCCGGGCCACGAGCAGTACTTC. Translating it yields CASSLSGGPGHEQYF.

Many counts were recorded for this clonotype. The genes are TRBV27 and TRBJ1-1, with D possibly TRBD1 on 5 matching bases. CDR1 and CDR2 (germline): MNHEY, SMNVEV (reference sequence). The CDR3 runs 15 residues. Trimming pared 2 bases from V and 0 bases from J, leaving 10 bases between. CDR3 sequence (DNA): TGTGCCAGCAGTTTAACCGGGACGGTGAACACTGAAGCTTTCTTT. Amino acid sequence: CASSLTGTVNTEAFF.

The sample holds many counts of this clonotype. In DNA form, the CDR3 reads TGTGCCACCAGTGAAACCGGGACAGGCTATGGCTACACCTTC. It is translated as CATSETGTGYGYTF. The genes are TRBV24-1 and TRBJ1-2, with TRBD1 matching 8 bases. Germline V gene sequence: CDR1 KGHDR, CDR2 SFDVKD. This CDR3 comprises 14 residues. J gave up 4 bases and V 4 bases, and 4 bases lay outside the gene matches.

This clonotype was detected many times. The chain is built from TRBV10-2 and TRBJ1-1, with D tentatively TRBD1 (5 bases). The germline V gene encodes CDR1 WSHSY and CDR2 SAAADI. The CDR3 covers 14 residues. The V and J ends lost 2 bases and 9 bases respectively, with 16 bases between them. Here the CDR3 reads CASSEGLQGGKAFF. CDR3 sequence (DNA): TGCGCCAGCAGTGAGGGCCTCCAGGGTGGGAAAGCTTTCTTT.

This clonotype was counted ten times or more. This chain uses TRBV4-2 with TRBJ1-2, with 7 bases aligning to TRBD1. The CDR3 consists of 14 residues. With V trimmed by 4 bases and J by 5 bases, 7 bases remained unmatched. Germline loops: CDR1 LGHNA, CDR2 YNFKEQ. The CDR3 DNA reads as TGTGCCAGCAGCCTTACAGGGGTCGGGTATGGCTACACCTTC. Translated, it gives CASSLTGVGYGYTF.

In the case of this clonotype: This may arise from a read error, as a much more abundant clone is one base away. The V and J genes are TRBV29-1 and TRBJ1-1, with D unresolved. Germline V lookup: CDR1 SQVTM, CDR2 ANQGSEA. V was pared by 6 bases and J by 3 bases, with 11 bases between. The CDR3 runs 12 residues. The chain's CDR3 is CSVSESYTEAFF. The CDR3 bases are TGCAGCGTCTCCGAAAGCTACACTGAAGCTTTCTTT.